This TCR beta chain was retrieved from a study of cytomegalovirus exposure and HLA in healthy donors. About this clone: The antigen is not known.

General study findings and limits: When analyzed later, a missense DCLRE1C variant was found to be linked to TCR beta V- and J-gene trimming. Earlier analysis looked at TCR beta V segments, and most were productive about 87% or about 30% of the time.

V shed 2 bases and J 2 bases; nucleotides not matched to a gene: 4. The CDR3 consists of 15 residues. Germline V gene lookup returns CDR1 MNHEY and CDR2 SVGAGI. Both 60 Vbeta primers and 13 Jbeta primers went into the PCR. The table came from immunoSEQ multiplex PCR; TCRdb's copy has only in-frame clones and leaves some out. This table has around 130,000 clones, approximately 85% appearing once. Sequences were obtained from PBMCs. This clonotype was sampled from a boy aged 5 to 17 in good health and CMV-seronegative. The J gene is TRBJ2-5, the V gene TRBV6-5; 8 bases line up with TRBD2. The CDR3 sequence: CASSYDGRAQETQYF. As DNA, the CDR3 is TGTGCCAGCAGTTACGACGGGAGGGCGCAAGAGACCCAGTACTTC.